The clone carrying this TCR beta chain was picked up a small number of times. These data originate in a study of patients and donors after allogeneic stem cell transplantation. The CDR3 loop spans 14 amino acids. Germline CDR1 is SGHTA and CDR2 is FQGNSA. The V end was cut by 6 bases, the J end by 4 bases, with 15 bases between. TCRdb processed the RT-PCR reads anew with MiXCR; each CDR3 protein has one entry. The table shows about 960,000 distinct CDR3 sequences, with over 15% occurring only once. The chain links TRBV7-2 to TRBJ1-2; a weak D match, TRBD1 (5 bases). The receptor comes from a human donor who was either an allogeneic HSCT recipient or a stem cell or donor lymphocyte infusion donor (not recorded which). It is not recorded whose cells these are; they may come from a transplant donor. The specimen sequenced was blood, either unsorted or a sorted T cell fraction (not recorded which). CDR3 nucleotides: TGTGCCAGCAGGCGACAGCGAGAAGGCTATGGCTACACCTTC. Translating gives CASRRQREGYGYTF.